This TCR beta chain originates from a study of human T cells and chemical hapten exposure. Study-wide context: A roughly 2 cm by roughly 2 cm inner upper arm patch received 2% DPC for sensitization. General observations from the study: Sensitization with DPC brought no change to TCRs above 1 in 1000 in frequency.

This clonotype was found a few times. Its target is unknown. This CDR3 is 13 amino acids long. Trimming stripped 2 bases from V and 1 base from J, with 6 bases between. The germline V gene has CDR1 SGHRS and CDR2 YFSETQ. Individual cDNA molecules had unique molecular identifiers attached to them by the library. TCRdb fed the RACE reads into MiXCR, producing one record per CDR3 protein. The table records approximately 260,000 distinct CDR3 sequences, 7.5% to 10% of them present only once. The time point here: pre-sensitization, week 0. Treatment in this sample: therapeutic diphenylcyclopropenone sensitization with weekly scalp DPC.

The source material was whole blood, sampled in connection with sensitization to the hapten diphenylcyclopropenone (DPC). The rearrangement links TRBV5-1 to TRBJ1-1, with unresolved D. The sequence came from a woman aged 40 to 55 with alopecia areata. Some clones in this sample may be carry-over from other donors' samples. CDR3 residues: CASSFVSNTEAFF. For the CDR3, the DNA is TGCGCCAGCAGCTTTGTTTCGAACACTGAAGCTTTCTTT.